These T cell receptor beta chains were read from a single sample in a study of control samples from healthy donors and cancer patients. The assay was immunoSEQ multiplex PCR, and TCRdb's table has in-frame clones only and misses some. The data show roughly 130,000 clones, around 90% seen once. The sample was blood. These receptors were collected from a young man in good health. Both conserved end residues are part of each CDR3. The D gene is left open where the match is weak. Clone size is shown for a subset of rows, as once, few, many or a class of expanded clone.

CDR3 length,clone size,V gene,D gene,J gene,CDR3 DNA,CDR3 protein
16,-,TRBV29-1,-,TRBJ1-2,TGCAGCGTTGGTTTGAGGGTCCTCCAGCAGGACTATGGCTACACCTTC,CSVGLRVLQQDYGYTF
12,once,TRBV5-4,-,TRBJ1-2,TGTGCCAGCAGCTTGGGCAGTTCAGGCTACACCTTC,CASSLGSSGYTF
17,once,TRBV5-1,TRBD1,TRBJ1-2,TGCGCCAGCAGCCACCGGGACAGGGGGCTCGTTGACTATGGCTACACCTTC,CASSHRDRGLVDYGYTF
13,-,TRBV3-1/TRBV3-2,-,TRBJ1-6,TGTGCCAGCAGCCAAGAAAGGGAATCACCCCTCCACTTT,CASSQERESPLHF
16,-,TRBV7-2,-,TRBJ2-7,TGTGCCAGCAGCTTAGTTGTTGGCAGGGCAGCTTCCGAGCAGTACTTC,CASSLVVGRAASEQYF
13,once,TRBV5-4,TRBD1,TRBJ1-2,TGTGCCAGCAGCTGGGACAGGGAAGATGGCTACACCTTC,CASSWDREDGYTF
11,-,TRBV27,-,TRBJ2-7,TGTGCCGTCACGAGTTCCTACGAGCAGTACTTC,CAVTSSYEQYF
14,-,TRBV27,TRBD2,TRBJ2-1,TGTGCCAGCAGTCTTAGCGGGGGGGAGTCCGAGCAGTTCTTC,CASSLSGGESEQFF
15,-,TRBV6-6,-,TRBJ1-6,TGTGCCAGCAGTTACTCCGGGGCGGATAATTCACCCCTCCACTTT,CASSYSGADNSPLHF
12,-,TRBV29-1,-,TRBJ2-3,TGCAGCGTTGTGTCGAGCACAGATACGCAGTATTTT,CSVVSSTDTQYF
15,-,TRBV6-5,-,TRBJ1-5,TGTGCCAGCAGTTACTCTCTTTCAGGGGATCAGCCCCAGCATTTT,CASSYSLSGDQPQHF
15,-,TRBV5-1,TRBD2,TRBJ2-5,TGCGCCAGCAGTGGGAGGGGAATTGGTTCAGAGACCCAGTACTTC,CASSGRGIGSETQYF
16,-,TRBV9,TRBD1,TRBJ1-2,TGTGCCAGCAGCGCCGGACGACAGGGAGCTAACTATGGCTACACCTTC,CASSAGRQGANYGYTF
14,-,TRBV9,-,TRBJ2-7,TGTGCCAGCAGCGTAGCTGCGGGCCACTACGAGCAGTACTTC,CASSVAAGHYEQYF
13,-,TRBV6-5,-,TRBJ1-2,TGTGCCAGCAGTTTGGCCGTAAACTATGGCTACACCTTC,CASSLAVNYGYTF
15,-,TRBV4-1,-,TRBJ1-2,TGCGCCAGCAGCCAACCCTGGACGGTGCCCCATGGCTACACCTTC,CASSQPWTVPHGYTF
14,-,TRBV9,TRBD2,TRBJ2-7,TGTGCCAGCAGCGTAGGTAGCGGGGGGTACGAGCAGTACTTC,CASSVGSGGYEQYF
14,-,TRBV6-5,TRBD1,TRBJ1-1,TGTGCCAGCAGCCTCGACAGGGGAGTCCCTGAAGCTTTCTTT,CASSLDRGVPEAFF
14,-,TRBV9,-,TRBJ2-7,TGTGCCAGCAGCGATACAGGTCATTCCTACGAGCAGTACTTC,CASSDTGHSYEQYF
14,-,TRBV5-1,-,TRBJ2-1,TGCGCCAGCTCTGGACAAGCCGATTACAATGAGCAGTTCTTC,CASSGQADYNEQFF
12,-,TRBV7-9,TRBD1,TRBJ1-2,TGTGCCAGCGGGACAGGACTCTATGGCTACACCTTC,CASGTGLYGYTF
14,-,TRBV19,-,TRBJ1-4,TGTGCCAGTAGTTCTTCCGGCCTAAATGAAAAACTGTTTTTT,CASSSSGLNEKLFF
13,-,TRBV5-4,TRBD1,TRBJ1-1,TGTGCCAGCAGTCGTACAGGGGACACTGAAGCTTTCTTT,CASSRTGDTEAFF
14,-,TRBV4-1,-,TRBJ1-2,TGCGCCAGCAGCCCCTGGACCGGGGGGGATGGCTACACCTTC,CASSPWTGGDGYTF
12,-,TRBV3-1/TRBV3-2,-,TRBJ1-4,TGTGCCAGCAGCCAAGTGGATGAAAAACTGTTTTTT,CASSQVDEKLFF
14,-,TRBV15,-,TRBJ1-1,TGTGCCACCAGCAGAGATGGGGGGGCCACTGAAGCTTTCTTT,CATSRDGGATEAFF
15,-,TRBV19,-,TRBJ1-4,TGTGCCAGTAGCACTATTGCACACGATAATGAAAAACTGTTTTTT,CASSTIAHDNEKLFF
14,few,TRBV5-1,TRBD2,TRBJ2-7,TGCGCCAGCAGTAAAAGCGGGGAGAGATACGAGCAGTACTTC,CASSKSGERYEQYF
12,-,TRBV7-9,-,TRBJ1-2,TGTGCCAGCACCCGCGACGTTTGGGGCTACACCTTC,CASTRDVWGYTF
14,-,TRBV19,-,TRBJ2-1,TGTGCCAGTACTCCATCATTCAGATACAATGAGCAGTTCTTC,CASTPSFRYNEQFF
12,-,TRBV7-9,-,TRBJ2-3,TGTGCCAGCAGCTTAGAGGGGGATACGCAGTATTTT,CASSLEGDTQYF
13,-,TRBV10-2,-,TRBJ1-3,TGCGCCAGCAGGACAGCCTCTGGAAACACCATATATTTT,CASRTASGNTIYF
12,-,TRBV5-4,-,TRBJ1-2,TGTGCCAGCAGCGAACAGCCCTATGGCTACACCTTC,CASSEQPYGYTF
17,-,TRBV5-1,TRBD2,TRBJ2-2,TGCGCCAGCAGCTTGTATACTAGCGGGGGGGCGACCGGGGAGCTGTTTTTT,CASSLYTSGGATGELFF
12,-,TRBV13,-,TRBJ2-5,TGTGCCAGCAGCAGGGGGTCAGAGACCCAGTACTTC,CASSRGSETQYF
12,-,TRBV2,-,TRBJ1-1,TGTGCCAGCAGTGTGCTGAACACTGAAGCTTTCTTT,CASSVLNTEAFF
16,-,TRBV7-7,TRBD2,TRBJ2-5,TGTGCCAGCAGCTCTGGACTAGCGGGGTCACAAGAGACCCAGTACTTC,CASSSGLAGSQETQYF
17,-,TRBV11-2,TRBD2,TRBJ2-1,TGTGCCAGCAGCTCAGGGCTAGCGGCACCCTCCTACAATGAGCAGTTCTTC,CASSSGLAAPSYNEQFF
14,-,TRBV19,-,TRBJ1-3,TGTGCCAGTAGTCGACGGGGCTCTGGAAACACCATATATTTT,CASSRRGSGNTIYF
14,-,TRBV4-2,TRBD1,TRBJ2-7,TGTGCCAGCAGCCAAGACAGGGGGACATACGAGCAGTACTTC,CASSQDRGTYEQYF
15,-,TRBV29-1,-,TRBJ1-1,TGCAGCGTGGCTCCCCCAGGGAGCAAGAACACTGAAGCTTTCTTT,CSVAPPGSKNTEAFF
14,-,TRBV6-5,-,TRBJ2-3,TGTGCCAGCAGTTACAGTGATTTCACAGATACGCAGTATTTT,CASSYSDFTDTQYF
12,-,TRBV6-5,-,TRBJ1-1,TGTGCCAGCAGGGGCCAGAACACTGAAGCTTTCTTT,CASRGQNTEAFF
13,-,TRBV30,TRBD1,TRBJ2-5,TGTGCCTGGAGGACCACAGGGGGTGAGACCCAGTACTTC,CAWRTTGGETQYF
14,-,TRBV19,TRBD1,TRBJ2-7,TGTGCCAGTAGTATGAGACAGGGGGCTAAAATGCAGTACTTC,CASSMRQGAKMQYF
18,-,TRBV4-1,-,TRBJ2-6,TGCGCCAGCAGCCAAGGGGTAGCTGGTAGTACTGGGGCCAACGTCCTGACTTTC,CASSQGVAGSTGANVLTF
18,-,TRBV5-1,TRBD1,TRBJ2-5,TGCGCCAGCAGCTTGGGCCCGGGACAGGGGGCGATGATGGAGACCCAGTACTTC,CASSLGPGQGAMMETQYF
14,-,TRBV30,-,TRBJ1-4,TGTGCCTGGAGTGTCGGGCGGATTAATGAAAAACTGTTTTTT,CAWSVGRINEKLFF
17,-,TRBV5-1,-,TRBJ1-6,TGCGCCAGCAGCTTGTTCCCTATTGGGTCCTATAATTCACCCCTCCACTTT,CASSLFPIGSYNSPLHF
13,-,TRBV14,-,TRBJ2-5,TGTGCCAGCAGCCAAGATCTTGGAGAGACCCAGTACTTC,CASSQDLGETQYF
15,once,TRBV5-1,TRBD2,TRBJ2-3,TGCGCCAGCAGCTTTAGCGGGGGCCGCACAGATACGCAGTATTTT,CASSFSGGRTDTQYF
16,-,TRBV15,-,TRBJ2-3,TGTGCCACCAGCAGAGATCCCCCCAGGGCTCCAGATACGCAGTATTTT,CATSRDPPRAPDTQYF
14,-,TRBV7-2,-,TRBJ2-7,TGTGCCAGCAGCTTAGGTGGCAGGGGGGACGAGCAGTACTTC,CASSLGGRGDEQYF
14,-,TRBV5-1,-,TRBJ1-1,TGCGCCAGCAGCTTGGTACAGCCGAACACTGAAGCTTTCTTT,CASSLVQPNTEAFF
15,-,TRBV9,TRBD2,TRBJ2-1,TGTGCCAGCAGCCCAGCGGGACTAGCCTACAATGAGCAGTTCTTC,CASSPAGLAYNEQFF
14,-,TRBV4-1,-,TRBJ2-7,TGCGCCAGCAGCCAAGATAAGAGAGCCTACGAGCAGTACTTC,CASSQDKRAYEQYF
14,-,TRBV28,-,TRBJ1-1,TGTGCCAGCAGTTTTGCGAGGGGCCTCGCTGAAGCTTTCTTT,CASSFARGLAEAFF
14,-,TRBV2,-,TRBJ1-4,TGTGCCAGCAGTGAGGGAGGCCGAAATGAAAAACTGTTTTTT,CASSEGGRNEKLFF